The 28 T cell receptor beta chains listed next were all sequenced from one sample in a study of control samples from healthy donors and cancer patients. The protocol was immunoSEQ multiplex PCR, while the TCRdb copy is restricted to in-frame clones and leaves out a portion. The sample shows 150,000 to 200,000 clones, about 90% of them seen only once. The sequencing input was blood. Receptor source: a woman in her forties in good health.

The rearrangement joins TRBV6-5 to TRBJ1-2; 8 nucleotides align to TRBD1. The CDR3 consists of 14 residues. The V segment lost 4 bases and the J segment 5 bases; nucleotides outside the gene matches: 6. The germline V gene encodes CDR1 MNHEY and CDR2 SVGAGI. The CDR3 is CASSWGQELYGYTF. The CDR3 DNA reads TGTGCCAGCAGTTGGGGACAGGAGCTTTATGGCTACACCTTC.

The rearrangement links TRBV4-2 to TRBJ1-4; D may be TRBD1 (6 bases). The germline V gene has CDR1 LGHNA and CDR2 YNFKEQ. V was shortened by 0 bases and J by 8 bases, with 10 bases between the two germline ends. The CDR3 covers 14 residues. CDR3 DNA: TGTGCCAGCAGCCAAGAAGGGCAGGGGGAAAAACTGTTTTTT. Its protein product is CASSQEGQGEKLFF.

The chain links TRBV9 to TRBJ1-6; 7 bases are shared with TRBD1. Germline V gives CDR1 SGDLS, CDR2 YYNGEE. V was clipped by 0 bases and J by 5 bases; unmatched bases: 2. The CDR3 has 15 amino acids. CDR3 in DNA: TGTGCCAGCAGCGTAGGGGACAGTAATAATTCACCCCTCCACTTT. It yields the protein CASSVGDSNNSPLHF.

This chain connects TRBV4-1 to TRBJ2-7; TRBD2 might be the D (7 bases). The germline V and J ends were trimmed by 3 bases and 5 bases, with 11 bases remaining between them. Germline V gives CDR1 MGHRA, CDR2 YSYEKL. CDR3 size: 13 residues. DNA of the CDR3: TGCGCCAGCAGCCAGCCGGGGGGCAACGAGCAGTACTTC. Its protein is CASSQPGGNEQYF.

J is TRBJ2-4 and V is TRBV7-2, with D possibly matching TRBD1 (8 bases). Trimming removed 5 bases at V and 1 base at J, with 18 bases between. The CDR3 consists of 17 residues. Germline lookup yields CDR1 SGHTA and CDR2 FQGNSA. CDR3 coding DNA: TGTGCCAGCAGCAGAAACAGGGGGGGACTGGCCAAAAACATTCAGTACTTC. Translated: CASSRNRGGLAKNIQYF.

V usage is TRBV11-3 and J usage is TRBJ1-6; no clear D. Germline CDR1 is SGHNT and CDR2 is YENEEA. V was pared by 1 base and J by 8 bases, with 6 bases between. This CDR3 region has 13 residues. The CDR3 bases are TGTGCCAGCAGCTTAGTCAGAGATTCACCCCTCCACTTT. It encodes CASSLVRDSPLHF. The full variable domain, its missing parts supplied by reference TRBV11-3 and TRBJ1-6, is EAGVVQSPRYKIIEKKQPVAFWCNPISGHNTLYWYLQNLGQGPELLIRYENEEAVDDSQLPKDRFSAERLKGVDSTLKIQPAELGDSAVYLCASSLVRDSPLHFGNGTRLTVT.

For the CDR3, the DNA is TGTGCCAGCAGCTTTACTCATGAAAAACTGTTTTTT. Translated: CASSFTHEKLFF. This chain uses TRBV7-9 with TRBJ1-4; no definite D call. The germline V gene encodes CDR1 SEHNR and CDR2 FQNEAQ (reference sequence). The CDR3 spans 12 residues. The ends were cut back, 3 bases at V and 6 bases at J, with 5 bases in the middle.

The chain employs TRBV5-4 and TRBJ1-1; D perhaps matches TRBD1 (6 bases). Trimming removed 0 bases at V and 1 base at J, with 7 bases between. CDR1 is SGHNT, CDR2 YYREEE, per germline (reference sequence). This CDR3 is built from 14 residues. CDR3 protein: CASSLADRNTEAFF. Here the CDR3 DNA reads TGTGCCAGCAGCTTGGCGGACAGGAACACTGAAGCTTTCTTT.

The chain links TRBV20-1 to TRBJ1-1; D is unresolved. Germline values: CDR1 DFQATT, CDR2 SNEGSKA (reference sequence). The CDR3 is made up of 11 amino acids. The V and J ends lost 5 bases and 8 bases respectively, with 12 bases between them. The CDR3 nucleotides read TGCAGTGCTGGATTCTTGGGGGAAGCTTTCTTT. It translates to CSAGFLGEAFF.

The chain uses TRBV4-1 and TRBJ2-7; 7 bases fit TRBD2. Germline V CDR1 and CDR2: MGHRA, YSYEKL. The ends lost 1 base at V and 2 bases at J; junction bases unmatched: 8. CDR3 length: 16 amino acids. The CDR3 region has the DNA TGCGCCAGCAGCCAAGTCTCGGGCGGGGGAACCTACGAGCAGTACTTC. It yields the protein CASSQVSGGGTYEQYF.

J is TRBJ2-2 and V is TRBV7-9; TRBD1 matches 8 bases. This CDR3 has 16 residues. Germline loops: CDR1 SEHNR, CDR2 FQNEAQ (reference sequence). With 3 bases clipped from V and 5 bases from J, the junction kept 8 bases outside the gene matches. In DNA form, the CDR3 reads TGTGCCAGCAGCTTCGCGACAGGGGAACGAACCGGGGAGCTGTTTTTT. This encodes CASSFATGERTGELFF.

Here the CDR3 DNA reads TGTGCCAGCAGCCAAGAAGGGGCAGCGGCCAGTCCTGGGGGGCAGTACTTC. It translates to CASSQEGAAASPGGQYF. V is TRBV3-1 (or the pseudogene TRBV3-2) and J is TRBJ2-7; the D call may be TRBD1 or TRBD2 (5 bases each). The CDR3 has 17 amino acids. Between the trimmed V and J ends, which lost 0 bases and 9 bases, there was a span of 24 bases. The V gene's germline CDR1 is LGHDT and CDR2 YNNKEL (reference sequence).

The chain couples TRBV29-1 to TRBJ2-1, with 15 bases lining up with TRBD2. Unmatched junction bases numbered 5, after V lost 6 bases and J lost 5 bases. The CDR3 has 15 residues. Germline lookup yields CDR1 SQVTM and CDR2 ANQGSEA. CDR3 nucleotides: TGCAGCGTACCCGGGACTAGCGGGGGGCACAATGAGCAGTTCTTC. Its translation is CSVPGTSGGHNEQFF.

The V gene is TRBV9, the J gene TRBJ1-1, with TRBD1 identical over 7 bases. Germline trimming cut 1 base from V and 5 bases from J; bases unmatched to any gene: 8. The CDR3 contains 15 residues. The germline gives CDR1 SGDLS, CDR2 YYNGEE. CDR3: CASSVTAGGNTEAFF. DNA of the CDR3: TGTGCCAGCAGCGTAACTGCAGGGGGTAATACTGAAGCTTTCTTT.

The chain carries TRBV19 and TRBJ1-5, with no clear D. This CDR3 is 17 amino acids long. Germline V gene data show CDR1 as LNHDA and CDR2 as SQIVND (reference sequence). The V gene lost 5 bases and the J gene lost 0 bases, with 17 bases spanning the gap. The CDR3 spells CASSSYVGSYSNQPQHF. The CDR3 DNA is TGTGCCAGTAGTTCCTATGTCGGGTCGTATAGCAATCAGCCCCAGCATTTT. The full variable domain, its missing parts supplied by reference TRBV19 and TRBJ1-5, is DGGITQSPKYLFRKEGQNVTLSCEQNLNHDAMYWYRQDPGQGLRLIYYSQIVNDFQKGDIAEGYSVSREKKESFPLTVTSAQKNPTAFYLCASSSYVGSYSNQPQHFGDGTRLSIL.

The sample holds one count of this clone. DNA of the CDR3: TGTGCCAGCAGCTTCTCCGGGACAGGGTCGGGGCCTAATGAAAAACTGTTTTTT. Amino acids: CASSFSGTGSGPNEKLFF. J is TRBJ1-4 and V is TRBV7-9; 9 bases are a match to TRBD1. With V trimmed by 3 bases and J by 3 bases, 11 bases remained unmatched. Per germline, CDR1 SEHNR and CDR2 FQNEAQ (reference sequence). The CDR3 is made up of 18 amino acids. Full variable domain (remainder filled in from reference TRBV7-9 and TRBJ1-4): DTGVSQNPRHKITKRGQNVTFRCDPISEHNRLYWYRQTLGQGPEFLTYFQNEAQLEKSRLLSDRFSAERPKGSFSTLEIQRTEQGDSAMYLCASSFSGTGSGPNEKLFFGSGTQLSVL.

This sequence joins TRBV11-2 and TRBJ1-2, with 10 bases lining up with TRBD1. Germline V gene lookup returns CDR1 SGHAT and CDR2 FQNNGV. The CDR3 has 15 residues. V lost 3 bases and J lost 2; bases outside the gene matches: 3. CDR3 nucleotides: TGTGCCAGCAGCTTCGGGGGACAGGGGAACTATGGCTACACCTTC. This translates into CASSFGGQGNYGYTF.

This sequence joins TRBV6-5 and TRBJ1-1; TRBD1 might be the D (6 bases). Germline CDR1 MNHEY, CDR2 SVGAGI. The CDR3 extends over 12 amino acids. Trimming pared 6 bases from V and 7 bases from J, leaving 12 bases between. The CDR3 here is CASRKGVVEAFF. The CDR3 DNA is TGTGCCAGCAGGAAGGGGGTGGTTGAAGCTTTCTTT.

The CDR3 region has the DNA TGTGCCAGCAGCCCAATGAGCACTGAAGCTTTCTTT. Amino acid sequence: CASSPMSTEAFF. The chain carries TRBV7-9 and TRBJ1-1; D is ambiguous. Germline values: CDR1 SEHNR, CDR2 FQNEAQ (reference sequence). The germline V and J ends were trimmed by 5 bases and 4 bases, with 8 bases remaining between them. This CDR3 is 12 amino acids long. The full variable domain, with the rest looked up from reference TRBV7-9 and TRBJ1-1, is DTGVSQNPRHKITKRGQNVTFRCDPISEHNRLYWYRQTLGQGPEFLTYFQNEAQLEKSRLLSDRFSAERPKGSFSTLEIQRTEQGDSAMYLCASSPMSTEAFFGQGTRLTVV.

Regarding this clone: One end of the junction is discordant with germline, which a read error may explain. V gene TRBV29-1 combines with J gene TRBJ2-1, with TRBD2 identical over 8 bases. The V gene's germline CDR1 is SQVTM and CDR2 ANQGSEA. The CDR3 sequence is 13 residues long. CDR3 nucleotides: TGCAGCGTTATAGGTCCGGGACTAGAGCGTGTTGTCTTC. Amino acids: CSVIGPGLERVVF.

The gene calls are TRBV10-3 and TRBJ1-4; D ambiguous. The CDR3 is 12 residues long. Germline-derived CDR1 and CDR2 are ENHRY and SYGVKD. V was trimmed by 6 bases and J by 8 bases, leaving 10 bases between them. The DNA of the CDR3 is TGTGCCATCAGCTCTACGGGCGAAAAACTGTTTTTT. As protein: CAISSTGEKLFF.

V usage is TRBV3-1 (or the pseudogene TRBV3-2) and J usage is TRBJ1-2; the match to TRBD1 covers 8 bases. Germline CDR1 LGHDT, CDR2 YNNKEL (reference sequence). The CDR3 contains 15 residues. The junction had 7 bases not matched to a gene; V was cut back by 4 bases and J by 3 bases. The CDR3 region is CASSPTQGQDYGYTF. CDR3 nucleotide sequence: TGTGCCAGCAGCCCGACGCAGGGACAGGACTATGGCTACACCTTC.

This chain uses TRBV5-1 with TRBJ1-1; 9 nucleotides align to TRBD1. The V segment lost 4 bases and the J segment 0 bases; nucleotides outside the gene matches: 4. The CDR3 contains 15 residues. Germline V lookup: CDR1 SGHRS, CDR2 YFSETQ. The CDR3 here is CASSPGTGMNTEAFF. Here the CDR3 DNA reads TGCGCCAGCAGCCCGGGGACAGGGATGAACACTGAAGCTTTCTTT.

This clone has a single count. The J gene is TRBJ2-3, the V gene TRBV3-1 (or the pseudogene TRBV3-2); unclear D gene. The CDR3 runs 17 residues. V dropped 1 base and J dropped 4 bases, with 18 bases sitting between them. The germline V gene encodes CDR1 LGHDT and CDR2 YNNKEL (reference sequence). For the CDR3, the DNA is TGTGCCAGCAGCCAAGCGGTGAACAGTCTTCCCGCAGATACGCAGTATTTT. Translation gives CASSQAVNSLPADTQYF.

This chain uses TRBV18 with TRBJ1-4; D is ambiguous. CDR1 KGHSH and CDR2 LQKENI come from the germline V gene. CDR3 length: 14 amino acids. Trimming took off 6 bases at V and 7 bases at J, with 15 bases between the two ends. The CDR3 DNA reads as TGTGCCAGCTCCCTTACGGCCGGGAGTGAAAAACTGTTTTTT. Amino acid sequence: CASSLTAGSEKLFF.

The rearrangement links TRBV15 to TRBJ1-6, with 10 bases matching TRBD1. The germline gives CDR1 LNHNV, CDR2 YYDKDF (reference sequence). Trimming took 8 bases from V and 8 from J; bases not matched to a gene: 6. This CDR3 has 14 amino acids. CDR3 sequence: CATGTGQGYSPLHF. Written as DNA, the CDR3 is TGTGCCACCGGGACGGGACAGGGGTATTCACCCCTCCACTTT.

V and J are TRBV9 and TRBJ1-3, with D maybe TRBD1 (5 bases). The CDR3 is made up of 12 amino acids. The germline V and J ends were trimmed by 3 bases and 7 bases, with 8 bases remaining between them. Germline V gene sequence: CDR1 SGDLS, CDR2 YYNGEE. This chain's CDR3 is CASSEGSNTIYF. DNA of the CDR3: TGTGCCAGCAGCGAGGGGAGTAACACCATATATTTT. Filled out from reference TRBV9 and TRBJ1-3, the complete variable domain reads DSGVTQTPKHLITATGQRVTLRCSPRSGDLSVYWYQQSLDQGLQFLIQYYNGEERAKGNILERFSAQQFPDLHSELNLSSLELGDSALYFCASSEGSNTIYFGEGSWLTVV.

Notes on this clone: The sample contains more than one DNA sequence encoding this CDR3. The chain carries TRBV6-1 and TRBJ1-3; D ambiguous. Germline V gene sequence: CDR1 MNHNS, CDR2 SASEGT. Between the trimmed V and J ends, which lost 3 bases and 1 base, there was a span of 7 bases. CDR3 length equals 14 residues. The CDR3 is CASSDRASGNTIYF. Here the CDR3 DNA reads TGTGCCAGCAGTGACCGCGCTTCTGGAAACACCATATATTTT.